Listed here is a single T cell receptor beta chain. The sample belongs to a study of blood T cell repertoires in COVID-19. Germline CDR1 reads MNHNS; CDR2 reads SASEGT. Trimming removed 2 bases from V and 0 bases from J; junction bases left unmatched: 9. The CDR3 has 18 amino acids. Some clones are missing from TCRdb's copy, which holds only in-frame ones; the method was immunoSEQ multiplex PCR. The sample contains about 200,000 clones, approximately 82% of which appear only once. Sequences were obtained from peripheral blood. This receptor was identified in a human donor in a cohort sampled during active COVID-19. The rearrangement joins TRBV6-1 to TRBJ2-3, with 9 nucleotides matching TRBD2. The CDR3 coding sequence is TGTGCCAGCAGTGAACTGGCGGGAGGGCCACCCAGCACAGATACGCAGTATTTT. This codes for CASSELAGGPPSTDTQYF.